The source of this T cell receptor beta chain is a study of blood T cells in healthy people across ages. The CDR3 covers 14 residues. Deletions cut 0 bases from V and 5 bases from J, with 11 bases between. The germline V gene has CDR1 SGDLS and CDR2 YYNGEE. A J-beta primer mix and a sample-barcoded 5' primer were used in a second PCR of about 7 to 12 cycles. Each CDR3 protein gets one entry after TCRdb re-called the 5' RACE reads with MiXCR. Among some 1.1 million distinct CDR3 sequences listed, 35% to 40% were seen once. The sequencing sample was made of blood. The chain uses TRBV9 and TRBJ1-1; D remains ambiguous. This receptor was identified in a man aged 18-30 years in good health. The CDR3 sequence is CASSVAPARTEAFF. CDR3 coding DNA: TGTGCCAGCAGCGTAGCGCCAGCTCGTACTGAAGCTTTCTTT.